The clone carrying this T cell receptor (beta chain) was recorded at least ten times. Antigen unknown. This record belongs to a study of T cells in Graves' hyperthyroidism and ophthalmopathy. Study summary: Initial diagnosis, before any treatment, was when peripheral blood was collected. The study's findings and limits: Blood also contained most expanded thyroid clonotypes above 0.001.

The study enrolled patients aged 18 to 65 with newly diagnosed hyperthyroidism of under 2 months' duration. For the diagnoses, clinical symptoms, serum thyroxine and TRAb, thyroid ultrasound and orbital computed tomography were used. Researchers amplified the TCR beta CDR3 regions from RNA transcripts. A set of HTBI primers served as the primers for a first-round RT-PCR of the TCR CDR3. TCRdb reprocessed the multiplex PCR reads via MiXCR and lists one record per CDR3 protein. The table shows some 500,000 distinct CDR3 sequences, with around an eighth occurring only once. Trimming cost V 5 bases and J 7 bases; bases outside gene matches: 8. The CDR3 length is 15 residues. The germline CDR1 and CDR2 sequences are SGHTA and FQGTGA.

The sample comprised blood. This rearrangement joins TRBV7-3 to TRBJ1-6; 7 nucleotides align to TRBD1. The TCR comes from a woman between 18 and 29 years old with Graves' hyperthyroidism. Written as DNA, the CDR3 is TGTGCCAGCAGCGCCCGACAGGGAAGGAATTCACCCCTCCACTTT. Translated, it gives CASSARQGRNSPLHF.